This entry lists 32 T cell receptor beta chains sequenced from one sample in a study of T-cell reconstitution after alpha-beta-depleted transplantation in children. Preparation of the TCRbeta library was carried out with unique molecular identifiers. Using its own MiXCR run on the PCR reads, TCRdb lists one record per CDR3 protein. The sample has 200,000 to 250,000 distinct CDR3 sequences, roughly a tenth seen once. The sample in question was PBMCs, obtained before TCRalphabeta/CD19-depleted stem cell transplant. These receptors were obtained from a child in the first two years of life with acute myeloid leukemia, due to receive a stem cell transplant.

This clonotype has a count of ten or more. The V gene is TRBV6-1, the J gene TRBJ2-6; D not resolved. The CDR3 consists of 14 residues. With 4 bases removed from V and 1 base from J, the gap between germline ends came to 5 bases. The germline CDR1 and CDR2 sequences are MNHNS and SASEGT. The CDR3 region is CASSGRSGANVLTF. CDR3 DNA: TGTGCCAGCAGTGGGCGATCTGGGGCCAACGTCCTGACTTTC.

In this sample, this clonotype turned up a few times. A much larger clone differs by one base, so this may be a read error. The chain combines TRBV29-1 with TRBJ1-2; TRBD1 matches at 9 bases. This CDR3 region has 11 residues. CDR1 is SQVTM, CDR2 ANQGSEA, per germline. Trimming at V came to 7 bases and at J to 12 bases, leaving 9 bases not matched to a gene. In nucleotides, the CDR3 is TGCAGCGGGAGGACAGGGGAAGGCGACACCTTC. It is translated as CSGRTGEGDTF.

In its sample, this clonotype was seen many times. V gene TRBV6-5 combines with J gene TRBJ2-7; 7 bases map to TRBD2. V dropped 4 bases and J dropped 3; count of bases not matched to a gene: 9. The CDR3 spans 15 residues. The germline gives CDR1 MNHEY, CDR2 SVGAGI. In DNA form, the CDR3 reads TGTGCCAGCAGTTTCCGGGCTAGCGGATACTACGAGCAGTACTTC. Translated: CASSFRASGYYEQYF.

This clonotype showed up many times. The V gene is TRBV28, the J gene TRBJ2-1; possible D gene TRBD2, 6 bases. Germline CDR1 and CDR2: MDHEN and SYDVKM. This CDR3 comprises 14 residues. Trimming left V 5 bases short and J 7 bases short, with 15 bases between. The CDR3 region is CASSLAGYRNEQFF. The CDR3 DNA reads TGTGCCAGCAGTCTCGCGGGGTACCGAAATGAGCAGTTCTTC.

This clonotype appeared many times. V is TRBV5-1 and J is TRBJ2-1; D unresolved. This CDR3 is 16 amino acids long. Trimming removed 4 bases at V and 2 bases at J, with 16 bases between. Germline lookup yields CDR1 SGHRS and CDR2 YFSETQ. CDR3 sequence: CASSTRVGGTYNEQFF. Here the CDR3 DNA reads TGCGCCAGCAGCACCCGCGTGGGCGGTACCTACAATGAGCAGTTCTTC.

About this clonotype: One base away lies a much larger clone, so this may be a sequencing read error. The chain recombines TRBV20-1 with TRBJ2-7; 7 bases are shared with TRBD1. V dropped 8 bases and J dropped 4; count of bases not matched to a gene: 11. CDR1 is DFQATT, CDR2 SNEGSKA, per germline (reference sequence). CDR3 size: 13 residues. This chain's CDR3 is CSTPDRSGYEQYF. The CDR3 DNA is TGCAGTACTCCGGACAGGTCGGGGTACGAGCAGTACTTC.

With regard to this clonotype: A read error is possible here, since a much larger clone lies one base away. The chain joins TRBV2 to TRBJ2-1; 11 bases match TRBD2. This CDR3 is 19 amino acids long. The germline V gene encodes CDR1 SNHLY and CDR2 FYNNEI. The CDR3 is CTISPRRLAGLVSYNEQFF. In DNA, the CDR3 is TGTACCATCTCCCCTCGGCGACTAGCGGGATTAGTCTCCTACAATGAGCAGTTCTTC. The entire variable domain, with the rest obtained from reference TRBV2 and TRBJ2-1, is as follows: EPEVTQTPSHQVTQMGQEVILRCVPISNHLYFYWYRQILGQKVEFLVSFYNNEISEKSEIFDDQFSVERPDGSNFTLKIRSTKLEDSAMYFCTISPRRLAGLVSYNEQFFGPGTRLTVL.

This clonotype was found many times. CDR3 protein: CSARVGLNEKLFF. Written as DNA, the CDR3 is TGCAGTGCTAGAGTCGGTCTTAATGAAAAACTGTTTTTT. The chain links TRBV20-1 to TRBJ1-4; D not certain. Germline CDR1 reads DFQATT; CDR2 reads SNEGSKA (reference sequence). Between the trimmed V and J ends, which lost 1 base and 4 bases, there was a span of 7 bases. This CDR3 comprises 13 residues.

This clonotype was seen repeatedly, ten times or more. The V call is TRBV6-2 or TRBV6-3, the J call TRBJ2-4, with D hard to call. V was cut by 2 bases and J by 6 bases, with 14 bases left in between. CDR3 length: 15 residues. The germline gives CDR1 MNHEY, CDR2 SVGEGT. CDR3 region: CASSYRPGSLNIQYF. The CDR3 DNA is TGTGCCAGCAGTTACCGCCCGGGCTCTTTAAACATTCAGTACTTC.

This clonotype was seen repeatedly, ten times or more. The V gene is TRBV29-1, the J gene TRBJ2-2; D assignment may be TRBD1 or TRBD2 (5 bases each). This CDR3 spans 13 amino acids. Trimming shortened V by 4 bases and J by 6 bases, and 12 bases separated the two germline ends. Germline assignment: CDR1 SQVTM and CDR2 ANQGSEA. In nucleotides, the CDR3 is TGCAGCGTTGGGGACGGTTTAGCCGGGGAGCTGTTTTTT. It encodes CSVGDGLAGELFF.

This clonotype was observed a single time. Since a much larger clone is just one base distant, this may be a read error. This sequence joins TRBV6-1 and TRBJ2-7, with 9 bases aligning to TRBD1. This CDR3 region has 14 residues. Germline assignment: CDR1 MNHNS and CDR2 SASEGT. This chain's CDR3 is CASKNRDRVYGQYF. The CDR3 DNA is TGTGCCAGCAAAAACCGGGACAGGGTCTACGGGCAGTACTTC.

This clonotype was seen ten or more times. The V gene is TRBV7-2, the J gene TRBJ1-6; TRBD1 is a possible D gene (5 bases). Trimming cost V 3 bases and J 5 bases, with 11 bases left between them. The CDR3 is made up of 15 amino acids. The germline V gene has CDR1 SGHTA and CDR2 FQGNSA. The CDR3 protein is CASSFLQDHNSPLHF. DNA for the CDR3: TGTGCCAGCAGCTTTTTACAGGATCATAATTCACCCCTCCACTTT.

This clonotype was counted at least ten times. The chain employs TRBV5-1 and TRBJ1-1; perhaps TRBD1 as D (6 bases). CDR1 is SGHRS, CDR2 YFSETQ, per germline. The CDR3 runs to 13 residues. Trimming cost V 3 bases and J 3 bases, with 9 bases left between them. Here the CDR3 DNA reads TGCGCCAGCAGCTGGGACACGGACACTGAAGCTTTCTTT. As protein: CASSWDTDTEAFF.

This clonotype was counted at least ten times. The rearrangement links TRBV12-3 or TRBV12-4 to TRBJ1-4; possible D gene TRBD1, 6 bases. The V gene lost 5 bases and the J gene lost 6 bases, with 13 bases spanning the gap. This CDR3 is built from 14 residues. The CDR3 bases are TGTGCCAGCAGTCGGGACACCTCCCATGAAAAACTGTTTTTT. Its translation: CASSRDTSHEKLFF.

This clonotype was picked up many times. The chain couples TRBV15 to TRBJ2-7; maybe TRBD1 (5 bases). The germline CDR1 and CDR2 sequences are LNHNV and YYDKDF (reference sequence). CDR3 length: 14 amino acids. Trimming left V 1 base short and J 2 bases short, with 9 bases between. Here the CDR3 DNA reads TGTGCCACCAGCAGAGGCAGACAGACCTACGAGCAGTACTTC. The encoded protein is CATSRGRQTYEQYF.

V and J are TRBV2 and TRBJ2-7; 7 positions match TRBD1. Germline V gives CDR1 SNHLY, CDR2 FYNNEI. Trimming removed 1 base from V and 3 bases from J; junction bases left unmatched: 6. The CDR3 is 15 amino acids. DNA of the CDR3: TGTGCCAGCAGTGAAGAGATGGCAGGGGGCTACGAGCAGTACTTC. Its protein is CASSEEMAGGYEQYF.

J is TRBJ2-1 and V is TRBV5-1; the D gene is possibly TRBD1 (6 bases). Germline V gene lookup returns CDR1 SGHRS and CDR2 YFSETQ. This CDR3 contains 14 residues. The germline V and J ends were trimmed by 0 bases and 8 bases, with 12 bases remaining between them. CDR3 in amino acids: CASSLGAGDDEQFF. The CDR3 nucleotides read TGCGCCAGCAGCTTGGGGGCAGGGGATGATGAGCAGTTCTTC. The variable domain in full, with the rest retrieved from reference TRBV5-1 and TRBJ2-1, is KAGVTQTPRYLIKTRGQQVTLSCSPISGHRSVSWYQQTPGQGLQFLFEYFSETQRNKGNFPGRFSGRQFSNSRSEMNVSTLELGDSALYLCASSLGAGDDEQFFGPGTRLTVL.

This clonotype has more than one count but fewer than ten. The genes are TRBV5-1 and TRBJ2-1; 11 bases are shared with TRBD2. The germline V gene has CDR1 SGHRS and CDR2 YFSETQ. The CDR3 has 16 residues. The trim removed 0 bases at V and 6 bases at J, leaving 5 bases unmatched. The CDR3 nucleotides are TGCGCCAGCAGCTTGGACGTGACTAGCGGGGCCAATGAGCAGTTCTTC. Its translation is CASSLDVTSGANEQFF. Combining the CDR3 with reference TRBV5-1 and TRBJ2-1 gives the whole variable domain KAGVTQTPRYLIKTRGQQVTLSCSPISGHRSVSWYQQTPGQGLQFLFEYFSETQRNKGNFPGRFSGRQFSNSRSEMNVSTLELGDSALYLCASSLDVTSGANEQFFGPGTRLTVL.

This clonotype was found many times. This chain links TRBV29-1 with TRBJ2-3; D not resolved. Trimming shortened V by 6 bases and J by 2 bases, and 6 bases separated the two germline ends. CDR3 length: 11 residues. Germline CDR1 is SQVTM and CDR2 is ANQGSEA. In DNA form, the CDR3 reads TGCAGCGTCTCTGACACAGATACGCAGTATTTT. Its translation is CSVSDTDTQYF.

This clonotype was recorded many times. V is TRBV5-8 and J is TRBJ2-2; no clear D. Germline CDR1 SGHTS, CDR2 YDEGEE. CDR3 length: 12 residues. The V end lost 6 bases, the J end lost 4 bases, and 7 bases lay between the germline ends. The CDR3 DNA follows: TGTGCCAGCATTAAATTCACCGGGGAGCTGTTTTTT. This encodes CASIKFTGELFF.

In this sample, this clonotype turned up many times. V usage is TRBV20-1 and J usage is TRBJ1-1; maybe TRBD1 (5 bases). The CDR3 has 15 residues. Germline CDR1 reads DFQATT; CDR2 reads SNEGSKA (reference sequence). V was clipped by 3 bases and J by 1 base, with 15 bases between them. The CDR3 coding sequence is TGCAGTGCTAGGGGGGAAGCGGGGAGGAACACTGAAGCTTTCTTT. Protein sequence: CSARGEAGRNTEAFF.

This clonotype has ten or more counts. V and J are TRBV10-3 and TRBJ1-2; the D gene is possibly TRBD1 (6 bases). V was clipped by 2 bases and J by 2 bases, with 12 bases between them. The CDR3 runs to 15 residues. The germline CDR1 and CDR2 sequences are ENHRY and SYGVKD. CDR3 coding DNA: TGTGCCATCAGTGAGATCGGGGGGCCCAACTATGGCTACACCTTC. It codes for CAISEIGGPNYGYTF.

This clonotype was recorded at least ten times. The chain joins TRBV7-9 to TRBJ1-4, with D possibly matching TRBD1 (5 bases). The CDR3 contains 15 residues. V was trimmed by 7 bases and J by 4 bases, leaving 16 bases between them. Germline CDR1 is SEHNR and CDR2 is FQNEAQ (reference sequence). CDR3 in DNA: TGTGCCAGCACCCTATGGGGGAAAGTTAATGAAAAACTGTTTTTT. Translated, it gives CASTLWGKVNEKLFF.

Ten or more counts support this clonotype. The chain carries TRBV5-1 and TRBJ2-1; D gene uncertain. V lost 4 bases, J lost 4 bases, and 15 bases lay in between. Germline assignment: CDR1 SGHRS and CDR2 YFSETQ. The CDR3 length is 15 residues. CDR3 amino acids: CASSLGPDFYNEQFF. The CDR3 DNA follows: TGCGCCAGCAGCCTCGGACCAGATTTTTACAATGAGCAGTTCTTC.

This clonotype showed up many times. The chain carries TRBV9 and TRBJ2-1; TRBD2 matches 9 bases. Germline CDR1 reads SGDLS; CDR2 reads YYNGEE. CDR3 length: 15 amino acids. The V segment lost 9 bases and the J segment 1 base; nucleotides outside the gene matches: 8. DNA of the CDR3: TGTGCCACCTCCCCGACTAGCGGTTCCTACAATGAGCAGTTCTTC. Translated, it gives CATSPTSGSYNEQFF.

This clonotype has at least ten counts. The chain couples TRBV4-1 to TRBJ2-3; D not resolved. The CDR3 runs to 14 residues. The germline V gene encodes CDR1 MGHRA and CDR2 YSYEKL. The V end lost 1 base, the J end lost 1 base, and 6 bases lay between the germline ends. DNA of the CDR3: TGCGCCAGCAGCCAAGGGTCCCGCACAGATACGCAGTATTTT. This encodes CASSQGSRTDTQYF.

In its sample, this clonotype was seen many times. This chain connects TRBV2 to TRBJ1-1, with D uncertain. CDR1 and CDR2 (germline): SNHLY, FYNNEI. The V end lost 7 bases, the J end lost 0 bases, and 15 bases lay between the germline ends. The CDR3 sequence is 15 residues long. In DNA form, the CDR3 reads TGTGCCAGCAACCGCCCGGCCTCCATGAACACTGAAGCTTTCTTT. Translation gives CASNRPASMNTEAFF.

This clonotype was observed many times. The CDR3 spells CASRIDSSTNEKLFF. The CDR3 nucleotides are TGTGCCAGCAGGATTGACAGCTCAACTAATGAAAAACTGTTTTTT. V is TRBV28 and J is TRBJ1-4, with a weak D call TRBD1 (5 bases). The CDR3 spans 15 residues. Trimming removed 6 bases from V and 0 bases from J, with 11 bases in between. The germline V gene encodes CDR1 MDHEN and CDR2 SYDVKM.

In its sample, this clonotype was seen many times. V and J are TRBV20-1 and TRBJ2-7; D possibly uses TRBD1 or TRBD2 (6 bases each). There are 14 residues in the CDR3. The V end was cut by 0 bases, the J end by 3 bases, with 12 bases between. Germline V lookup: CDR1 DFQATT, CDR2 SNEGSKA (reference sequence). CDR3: CSARDGGRSYEQYF. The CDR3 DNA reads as TGCAGTGCTAGAGATGGGGGGCGAAGCTACGAGCAGTACTTC.

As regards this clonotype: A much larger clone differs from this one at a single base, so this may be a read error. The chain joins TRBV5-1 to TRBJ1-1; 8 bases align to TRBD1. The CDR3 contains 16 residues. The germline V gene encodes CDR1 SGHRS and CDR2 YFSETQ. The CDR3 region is CAGSRGQGWLGAEAFF. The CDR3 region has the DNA TGCGCCGGCAGCCGAGGACAGGGATGGCTGGGCGCTGAAGCTTTCTTT. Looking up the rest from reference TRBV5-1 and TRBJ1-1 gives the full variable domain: KAGVTQTPRYLIKTRGQQVTLSCSPISGHRSVSWYQQTPGQGLQFLFEYFSETQRNKGNFPGRFSGRQFSNSRSEMNVSTLELGDSALYLCAGSRGQGWLGAEAFFGQGTRLTVV.

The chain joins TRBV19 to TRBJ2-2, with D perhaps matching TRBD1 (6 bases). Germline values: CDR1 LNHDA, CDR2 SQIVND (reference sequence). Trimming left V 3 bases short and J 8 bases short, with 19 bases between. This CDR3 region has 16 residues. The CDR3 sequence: CASSIGGVTSRGELFF. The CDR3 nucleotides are TGTGCCAGTAGTATTGGGGGCGTGACCTCACGGGGGGAGCTGTTTTTT.

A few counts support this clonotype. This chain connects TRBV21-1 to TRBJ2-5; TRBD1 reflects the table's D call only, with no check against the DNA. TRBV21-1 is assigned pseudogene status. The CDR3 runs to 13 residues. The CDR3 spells CAIGQAPAETQYF. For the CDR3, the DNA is TGTGCCATAGGACAGGCGCCTGCAGAGACCCAGTACTTC.